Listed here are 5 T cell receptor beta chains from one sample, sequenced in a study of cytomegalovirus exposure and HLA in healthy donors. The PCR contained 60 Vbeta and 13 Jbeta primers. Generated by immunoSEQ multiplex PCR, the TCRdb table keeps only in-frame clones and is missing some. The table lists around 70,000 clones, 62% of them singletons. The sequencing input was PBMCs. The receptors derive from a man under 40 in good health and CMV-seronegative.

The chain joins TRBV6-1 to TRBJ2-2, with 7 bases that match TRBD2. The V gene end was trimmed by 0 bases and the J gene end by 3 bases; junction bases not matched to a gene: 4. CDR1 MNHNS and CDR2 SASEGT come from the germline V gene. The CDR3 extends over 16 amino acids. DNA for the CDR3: TGTGCCAGCAGTGAAGCAGCTAGCGGTTACACCGGGGAGCTGTTTTTT. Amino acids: CASSEAASGYTGELFF.

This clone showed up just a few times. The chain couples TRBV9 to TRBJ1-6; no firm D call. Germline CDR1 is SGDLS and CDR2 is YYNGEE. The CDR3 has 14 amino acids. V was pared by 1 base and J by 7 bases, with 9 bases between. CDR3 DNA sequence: TGTGCCAGCAGCGTATCCAGGTCCAATTCACCCCTCCACTTT. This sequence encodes CASSVSRSNSPLHF.

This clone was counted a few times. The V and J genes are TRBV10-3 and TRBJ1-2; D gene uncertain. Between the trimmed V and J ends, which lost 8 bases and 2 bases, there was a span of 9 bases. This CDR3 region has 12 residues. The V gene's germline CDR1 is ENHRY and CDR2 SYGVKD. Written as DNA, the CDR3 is TGTGCCATCCGAAAGCAAAACTATGGCTACACCTTC. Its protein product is CAIRKQNYGYTF.

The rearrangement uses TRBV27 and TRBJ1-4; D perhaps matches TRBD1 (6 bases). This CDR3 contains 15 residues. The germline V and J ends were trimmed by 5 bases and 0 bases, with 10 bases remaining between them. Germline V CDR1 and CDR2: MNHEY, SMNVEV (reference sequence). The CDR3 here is CASSIGQPTNEKLFF. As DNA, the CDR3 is TGTGCCAGCAGTATAGGACAGCCAACTAATGAAAAACTGTTTTTT. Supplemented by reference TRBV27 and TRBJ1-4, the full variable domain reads EAQVTQNPRYLITVTGKKLTVTCSQNMNHEYMSWYRQDPGLGLRQIYYSMNVEVTDKGDVPEGYKVSRKEKRNFPLILESPSPNQTSLYFCASSIGQPTNEKLFFGSGTQLSVL.

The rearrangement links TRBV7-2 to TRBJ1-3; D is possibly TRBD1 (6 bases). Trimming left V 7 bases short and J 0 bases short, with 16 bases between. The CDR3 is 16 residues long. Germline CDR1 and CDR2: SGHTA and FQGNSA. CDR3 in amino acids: CASTQDRTYSGNTIYF. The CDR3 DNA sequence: TGTGCCAGCACCCAGGACAGAACCTACTCTGGAAACACCATATATTTT. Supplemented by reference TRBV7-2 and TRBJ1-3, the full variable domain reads GAGVSQSPSNKVTEKGKDVELRCDPISGHTALYWYRQSLGQGLEFLIYFQGNSAPDKSGLPSDRFSAERTGGSVSTLTIQRTQQEDSAVYLCASTQDRTYSGNTIYFGEGSWLTVV.